These 20 T cell receptor beta chains share one sample of origin, sequenced in a study of cytomegalovirus exposure and HLA in healthy donors. TCRdb keeps only in-frame clones here, not all; method: immunoSEQ multiplex PCR. The table includes about 280,000 clones, approximately 86% detected once. Sequenced: PBMCs. The receptors were sampled from a woman aged 18-30 years in good health and CMV-seronegative.

This clone was found a few times. Germline is not matched at one junction end, which may reflect a read error. V usage is TRBV2 and J usage is TRBJ2-7; D might be TRBD2 (6 bases). This CDR3 comprises 12 residues. Per the germline V gene, CDR1 is SNHLY and CDR2 is FYNNEI. CDR3 sequence: CASRVSAGSEGF. CDR3 coding DNA: TGTGCCAGCAGGGTCTCGGCAGGTTCGGAGGGGTTC.

The CDR3, as DNA: TGTGCCAGCAGTGAAGCGGTGAGAAACTATGGCTACACCTTC. It translates to CASSEAVRNYGYTF. This chain connects TRBV2 to TRBJ1-2; D gene uncertain. V was pared by 0 bases and J by 2 bases, with 7 bases between. The CDR3 contains 14 residues. Germline lookup yields CDR1 SNHLY and CDR2 FYNNEI.

V and J are TRBV19 and TRBJ2-7; weak D call: TRBD1 (5 bases). The germline CDR1 and CDR2 sequences are LNHDA and SQIVND (reference sequence). Between the trimmed V and J ends, which lost 3 bases and 11 bases, there was a span of 20 bases. This CDR3 has 14 amino acids. The CDR3 DNA reads TGTGCCAGTAGTATGACAGCTTCTATTTACGATAAGTACTTC. It yields the protein CASSMTASIYDKYF. The complete variable domain, with remaining parts taken from reference TRBV19 and TRBJ2-7, reads DGGITQSPKYLFRKEGQNVTLSCEQNLNHDAMYWYRQDPGQGLRLIYYSQIVNDFQKGDIAEGYSVSREKKESFPLTVTSAQKNPTAFYLCASSMTASIYDKYFGPGTRLTVT.

The chain links TRBV4-3 to TRBJ1-1; D gene ambiguous. The CDR3 extends over 14 amino acids. The V gene lost 8 bases and the J gene lost 1 base, with 14 bases spanning the gap. The germline gives CDR1 LGHNA, CDR2 YSLEER. The CDR3 is CASADPRRNTEAFF. CDR3 sequence (DNA): TGCGCCAGCGCCGACCCTAGACGGAACACTGAAGCTTTCTTT.

The chain combines TRBV9 with TRBJ2-7, with 10 bases matching TRBD2. The ends lost 1 base at V and 2 bases at J; junction bases unmatched: 9. Germline V gene lookup returns CDR1 SGDLS and CDR2 YYNGEE. The CDR3 is 17 residues long. Written as DNA, the CDR3 is TGTGCCAGCAGCGTATCTAGCGGGAGATTATCCCCCTACGAGCAGTACTTC. Translated, it gives CASSVSSGRLSPYEQYF.

This clone was observed a few times. V gene TRBV27 combines with J gene TRBJ2-7; D might be TRBD1 (5 bases). The germline V gene has CDR1 MNHEY and CDR2 SMNVEV (reference sequence). With 8 bases removed from V and 4 bases from J, the gap between germline ends came to 21 bases. The CDR3 contains 15 residues. The CDR3 sequence is CASSRDPGQTYEQYF. CDR3 nucleotides: TGTGCCAGCTCCAGGGATCCTGGCCAGACGTACGAGCAGTACTTC.

This clone occurred once. The J gene is TRBJ1-2, the V gene TRBV10-2, with 8 bases lining up with TRBD1. The germline gives CDR1 WSHSY, CDR2 SAAADI. J was trimmed by 2 bases and V by 3 bases; bases with no gene match: 17. This CDR3 is 19 amino acids long. This chain's CDR3 is CASSDPIGAGGALNYGYTF. The CDR3 nucleotides read TGCGCCAGCAGTGACCCAATAGGGGCAGGGGGCGCGTTGAACTATGGCTACACCTTC.

The chain couples TRBV28 to TRBJ1-4, with a possible D match to TRBD1 (5 bases). The CDR3 is 14 residues long. Trimming removed 8 bases from V and 6 bases from J, with 16 bases in between. The germline V gene has CDR1 MDHEN and CDR2 SYDVKM. The CDR3 bases are TGTGCCAGCTCTCCCGGGGGTGATGATGAAAAACTGTTTTTT. It is translated as CASSPGGDDEKLFF.

V and J are TRBV7-2 and TRBJ2-7; possible D gene TRBD2, 5 bases. The CDR3 is 15 amino acids. CDR1 and CDR2 from the germline V gene are SGHTA and FQGNSA. Trimming cost V 5 bases and J 2 bases, with 16 bases left between them. In nucleotides, the CDR3 is TGTGCCAGCAGCCCCCCCAGCGGTCGAGCCTACGAGCAGTACTTC. The encoded protein is CASSPPSGRAYEQYF.

The rearrangement joins TRBV5-8 to TRBJ1-1; unclear D gene. V dropped 4 bases and J dropped 1 base, with 14 bases sitting between them. The CDR3 totals 15 residues. Germline-derived CDR1 and CDR2 are SGHTS and YDEGEE. CDR3 protein: CASSMQLPSNTEAFF. CDR3 coding DNA: TGTGCCAGCAGCATGCAACTACCATCGAACACTGAAGCTTTCTTT.

The chain links TRBV6-5 to TRBJ2-7; no reliable D call. The ends were cut back, 0 bases at V and 3 bases at J, with 12 bases in the middle. This CDR3 has 15 amino acids. Germline assignment: CDR1 MNHEY and CDR2 SVGAGI. CDR3 region: CASSYSSRGYYEQYF. Written as DNA, the CDR3 is TGTGCCAGCAGTTACTCGTCGAGAGGCTACTACGAGCAGTACTTC.

The chain uses TRBV6-5 and TRBJ1-2; TRBD1 agrees at 7 bases. V lost 4 bases and J lost 6; bases outside the gene matches: 14. The germline gives CDR1 MNHEY, CDR2 SVGAGI. The CDR3 is 16 residues long. The CDR3 DNA follows: TGTGCCAGCAGTTCTCACGACAGGGAGGTTGGTGATGGCTACACCTTC. It translates to CASSSHDREVGDGYTF.

J is TRBJ2-1 and V is TRBV15, with no clear D. The germline gives CDR1 LNHNV, CDR2 YYDKDF (reference sequence). The CDR3 length is 13 residues. V dropped 3 bases and J dropped 9 bases, with 12 bases sitting between them. Written as DNA, the CDR3 is TGTGCCACCAGCAGCCATAGGTCAGGTGAGCAGTTCTTC. This sequence encodes CATSSHRSGEQFF.

The CDR3 reads CASSQDYRNGYTF. The CDR3 DNA sequence: TGTGCCAGCAGCCAAGACTACCGAAATGGCTACACCTTC. This chain links TRBV11-2 with TRBJ1-2; D gene uncertain. Trimming left V 5 bases short and J 6 bases short, with 13 bases between. CDR1 is SGHAT and CDR2 is FQNNGV in the germline V gene. CDR3 length equals 13 residues.

The chain is built from TRBV28 and TRBJ2-3; D is unresolved. CDR1 and CDR2 (germline): MDHEN, SYDVKM. This CDR3 region has 12 residues. With 11 bases removed from V and 0 bases from J, the gap between germline ends came to 9 bases. The CDR3 sequence: CAFGSSTDTQYF. The CDR3, as DNA: TGTGCCTTCGGTAGTAGCACAGATACGCAGTATTTT.

J is TRBJ2-7 and V is TRBV28; weak D call: TRBD2 (6 bases). V lost 5 bases to trimming and J lost 4 bases, with 18 bases between them. Germline lookup yields CDR1 MDHEN and CDR2 SYDVKM. There are 15 residues in the CDR3. The CDR3 protein is CASSPPTQAGYEQYF. CDR3 bases: TGTGCCAGCAGTCCCCCGACACAGGCGGGGTACGAGCAGTACTTC.

This clone has a handful of counts. The chain recombines TRBV30 with TRBJ1-5; no clear D gene. Germline CDR1 is GTSNPN and CDR2 is SVGIG (reference sequence). Trimming left V 2 bases short and J 3 bases short, with 8 bases between. The CDR3 covers 13 residues. The CDR3 protein is CAWSPSFNQPQHF. CDR3 sequence (DNA): TGTGCCTGGAGTCCCTCCTTCAATCAGCCCCAGCATTTT.

V and J are TRBV5-1 and TRBJ2-7; no reliable D call. The CDR3 totals 11 residues. The V and J ends lost 4 bases and 7 bases respectively, with 9 bases between them. Germline V CDR1 and CDR2: SGHRS, YFSETQ. CDR3 sequence (DNA): TGCGCCAGCAGCACCGGTCAAGAGCAGTACTTC. Its translation: CASSTGQEQYF.

The CDR3 region is CASRGLAGPGELFF. The CDR3 bases are TGTGCCAGCAGGGGACTAGCGGGTCCCGGGGAGCTGTTTTTT. This chain links TRBV6-1 with TRBJ2-2; 12 bases line up with TRBD2. CDR3 length: 14 residues. The V gene end was trimmed by 6 bases and the J gene end by 6 bases; junction bases not matched to a gene: 2. Germline-derived CDR1 and CDR2 are MNHNS and SASEGT.

The chain links TRBV2 to TRBJ1-4, with D perhaps TRBD1 (5 bases). Germline CDR1 is SNHLY and CDR2 is FYNNEI. The CDR3 loop spans 15 amino acids. Deletions cut 2 bases from V and 8 bases from J, with 15 bases between. CDR3: CASSEMEGTMEKLFF. The CDR3 nucleotides are TGTGCCAGCAGTGAAATGGAGGGGACGATGGAAAAACTGTTTTTT.